Listed below are T cell receptor beta chains from one sample, sequenced in a study of shared clonotypes between healthy human individuals. Profiling relied on immunoSEQ multiplex PCR, and the TCRdb table lists in-frame clones only, not all of them. The data show about 1 million clones, around 74% seen once. Specimen: memory CD4+ T cells sorted from blood. The receptors were sampled from a man aged 18 to 29 in good health. Each CDR3 is given with its conserved first and last residue. A D gene is named only where the DNA matches it firmly. Clone size is not always given. Where it is, it says once, few, many or a class for expanded clones.

.,few,TRBV30,TRBJ1-5,TGTGCCTGGAGCAGGGCGGGCAATCAGCCCCAGCATTTT,CAWSRAGNQPQHF
.,.,TRBV28,TRBJ1-2,TGTGCCAGCAGTCCCAGGGACTATGGCTACACCTTC,CASSPRDYGYTF
TRBD1,.,TRBV7-2,TRBJ2-5,TGTGCCAGCGTCCCTTTCGGCAGGGGGCAGGGGGAGACCCAGTACTTC,CASVPFGRGQGETQYF
TRBD2,.,TRBV6-6,TRBJ2-1,TGTGCCAGCAGTTACGGGACTAGCAGTGAGCAGTTCTTC,CASSYGTSSEQFF
TRBD2,.,TRBV5-1,TRBJ2-1,TGCGCCAGCAACCTAGCGGGAGGGGTAACCTACAATGAGCAGTTCTTC,CASNLAGGVTYNEQFF
.,many,TRBV27,TRBJ2-5,TGTGCCAGCAGCCCTACTAGGGGGGAGACCCAGTACTTC,CASSPTRGETQYF
.,few,TRBV9,TRBJ2-3,TGTGCCAGCAGCGTAGCGGGAGTCACAGATACGCAGTATTTT,CASSVAGVTDTQYF
.,.,TRBV7-2,TRBJ1-5,TGTGCCAGCAGCTCAGGACGAGGGGGCAATCAGCCCCAGCATTTT,CASSSGRGGNQPQHF
.,.,TRBV5-1,TRBJ2-7,TGCGCCAGCAGCACAGTGCCGGGAACCTACGAGCAGTACTTC,CASSTVPGTYEQYF
TRBD1,.,TRBV7-9,TRBJ1-5,TGTGCCAGCAGCCGTCAGGGGGCCAATCAGCCCCAGCATTTT,CASSRQGANQPQHF
TRBD1,.,TRBV5-6,TRBJ1-1,TGTGCCAGCAGACGACAGGGAGCGGAGAACACTGAAGCTTTCTTT,CASRRQGAENTEAFF
TRBD1,.,TRBV19,TRBJ2-2,TGTGCCAGCAGGGGGCCTATTCCCGGGGAGCTGTTTTTT,CASRGPIPGELFF
TRBD2,.,TRBV10-1,TRBJ2-1,TGCGCCAGCAGTGCCAGGACTAGCTACAATGAGCAGTTCTTC,CASSARTSYNEQFF
TRBD1,.,TRBV5-4,TRBJ2-3,TGTGCCAGCCTGGAAGGACAGGGCCGCACAGATACGCAGTATTTT,CASLEGQGRTDTQYF
.,.,TRBV29-1,TRBJ1-5,TGCAGCGTCGCCGTGGGGGGACTCGATCAGCCCCAGCATTTT,CSVAVGGLDQPQHF
.,.,TRBV10-3,TRBJ1-1,TGTGCCATCAGTGACGAACCAGCGAACACTGAAGCTTTCTTT,CAISDEPANTEAFF
.,few,TRBV18,TRBJ1-4,TGTGCCAGCTCGCCACCGGGGACGGGGGAAAAACTGTTTTTT,CASSPPGTGEKLFF
TRBD2,.,TRBV7-3,TRBJ2-2,TGTGCCAGCAGCTCCCGGACTAGCGGGGGCCCCGGGGAGCTGTTTTTT,CASSSRTSGGPGELFF
.,.,TRBV5-8,TRBJ1-2,TGTGCCAGCAGCTTCCAAAGGGACAATGGTGGCTACACCTTC,CASSFQRDNGGYTF
.,.,TRBV7-2,TRBJ2-3,TGTGCCAGCAGCCTGATGTCCAGGTCAAGCACAGATACGCAGTATTTT,CASSLMSRSSTDTQYF
TRBD2,.,TRBV9,TRBJ2-5,TGTGCCAGCAGCGACGGGACTAGCGGGGGGACCCAAGAGACCCAGTACTTC,CASSDGTSGGTQETQYF
.,.,TRBV6-1,TRBJ1-5,TGTGCCAGCACGGCGGACTTTTATAGCAATCAGCCCCAGCATTTT,CASTADFYSNQPQHF
TRBD2,.,TRBV5-4,TRBJ2-7,TGTGCCAGCAGCGCTAGCGGCTACGAGCAGTACTTC,CASSASGYEQYF
TRBD2,.,TRBV2,TRBJ2-1,TGTGCCAGCAGTGTAAAGCGGGAAGAGAGTGAGCAGTTCTTC,CASSVKREESEQFF
.,.,TRBV19,TRBJ1-1,TGTGCCAGTGGGGCGAGAATGGCAGGGAACACTGAAGCTTTCTTT,CASGARMAGNTEAFF
.,once,TRBV5-1,TRBJ2-1,TGCGCCAGCAGCCTCCGGGACGGACTGGATGAGCAGTTCTTC,CASSLRDGLDEQFF
TRBD1,.,TRBV19,TRBJ2-7,TGTGCCAGTAGTATTGGCCGGACAGGCTCCTACGAGCAGTACTTC,CASSIGRTGSYEQYF
.,.,TRBV2,TRBJ1-1,TGTGCCAGCACCTTAGGGTTGAGCACTGAAGCTTTCTTT,CASTLGLSTEAFF
.,.,TRBV5-1,TRBJ2-3,TGCGCCAGCAGCTTGGACGGCAGCAGGGTTACGCAGTATTTT,CASSLDGSRVTQYF